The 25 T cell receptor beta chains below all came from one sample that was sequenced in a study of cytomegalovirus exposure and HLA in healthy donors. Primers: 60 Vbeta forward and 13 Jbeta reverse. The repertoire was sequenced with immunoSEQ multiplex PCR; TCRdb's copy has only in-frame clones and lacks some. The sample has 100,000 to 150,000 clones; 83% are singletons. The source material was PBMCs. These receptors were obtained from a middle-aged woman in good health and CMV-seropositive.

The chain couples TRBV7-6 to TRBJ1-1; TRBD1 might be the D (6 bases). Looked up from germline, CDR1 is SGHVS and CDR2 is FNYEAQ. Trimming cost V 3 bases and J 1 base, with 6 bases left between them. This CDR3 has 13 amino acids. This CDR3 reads CASSLDRNTEAFF. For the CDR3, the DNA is TGTGCCAGCAGCTTGGACAGGAACACTGAAGCTTTCTTT.

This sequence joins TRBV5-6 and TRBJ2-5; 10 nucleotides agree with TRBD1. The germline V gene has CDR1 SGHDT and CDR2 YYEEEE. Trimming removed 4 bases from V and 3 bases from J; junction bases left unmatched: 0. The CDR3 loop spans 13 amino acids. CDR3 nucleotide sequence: TGTGCCAGCAGCGGGACAGGGGAAGAGACCCAGTACTTC. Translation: CASSGTGEETQYF.

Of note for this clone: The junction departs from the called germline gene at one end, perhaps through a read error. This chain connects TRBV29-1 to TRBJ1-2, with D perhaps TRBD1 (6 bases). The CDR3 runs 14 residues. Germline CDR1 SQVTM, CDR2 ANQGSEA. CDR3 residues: CSVEGDTTNYGYTF. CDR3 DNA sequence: TGCAGCGTCGAAGGGGACACGACAAACTATGGCTACACCTTC.

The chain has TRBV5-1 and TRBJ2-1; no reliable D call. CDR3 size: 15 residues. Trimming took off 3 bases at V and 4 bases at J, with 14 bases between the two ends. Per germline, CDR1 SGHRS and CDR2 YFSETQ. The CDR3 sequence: CASSSTPGIYNEQFF. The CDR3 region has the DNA TGCGCCAGCAGCTCGACACCAGGAATATACAATGAGCAGTTCTTC.

CDR3 coding DNA: TGTGCCAGCAGCCAGGGACAGGGCGGGGCAGATACGCAGTATTTT. Its translation is CASSQGQGGADTQYF. This chain uses TRBV6-5 with TRBJ2-3; 9 bases are shared with TRBD1. V shed 6 bases and J 4 bases; nucleotides not matched to a gene: 8. In germline, CDR1 is MNHEY, CDR2 SVGAGI. The CDR3 sequence is 15 residues long.

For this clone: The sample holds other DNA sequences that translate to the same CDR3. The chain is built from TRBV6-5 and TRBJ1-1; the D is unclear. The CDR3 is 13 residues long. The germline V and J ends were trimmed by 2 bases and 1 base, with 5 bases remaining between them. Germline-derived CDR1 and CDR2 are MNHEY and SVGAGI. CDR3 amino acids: CASSYTRNTEAFF. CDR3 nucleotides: TGTGCCAGCAGTTACACAAGGAACACTGAAGCTTTCTTT.

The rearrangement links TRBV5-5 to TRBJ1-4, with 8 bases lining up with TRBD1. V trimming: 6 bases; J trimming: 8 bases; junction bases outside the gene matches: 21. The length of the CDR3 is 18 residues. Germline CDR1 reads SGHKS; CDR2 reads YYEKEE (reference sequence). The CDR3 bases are TGTGCCAGCACCCCCCGGGTGCAGGGGGCGTTTATAATAGAAAAACTGTTTTTT. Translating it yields CASTPRVQGAFIIEKLFF.

The CDR3 reads CASSLVLSEQPQHF. The CDR3 DNA sequence: TGTGCCAGCAGTTTGGTTCTGAGTGAACAGCCCCAGCATTTT. This chain connects TRBV28 to TRBJ1-5; D is undetermined. Germline-derived CDR1 and CDR2 are MDHEN and SYDVKM. The CDR3 contains 14 residues. V was shortened by 3 bases and J by 7 bases, with 13 bases between the two germline ends.

The CDR3 region has the DNA TGTGCCAGCAACCTTTACCGACGGACCAGGGGCAATGAGCAGTTCTTC. It specifies CASNLYRRTRGNEQFF. The V and J genes are TRBV21-1 and TRBJ2-1; the table's D call, TRBD1, was not checked against the DNA. TRBV21-1 is a pseudogene segment. The CDR3 is 16 amino acids.

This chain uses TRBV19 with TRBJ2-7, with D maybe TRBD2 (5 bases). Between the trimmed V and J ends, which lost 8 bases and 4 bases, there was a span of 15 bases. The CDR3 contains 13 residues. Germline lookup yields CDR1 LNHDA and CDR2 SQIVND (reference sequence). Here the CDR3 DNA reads TGTGCCAGTCGGCAGGTGGGAGCTTACGAGCAGTACTTC. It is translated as CASRQVGAYEQYF.

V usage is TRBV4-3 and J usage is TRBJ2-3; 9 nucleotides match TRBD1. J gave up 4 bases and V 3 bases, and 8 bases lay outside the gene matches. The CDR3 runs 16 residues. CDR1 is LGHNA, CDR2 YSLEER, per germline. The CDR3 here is CASSQQGQGVPDTQYF. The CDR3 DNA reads TGCGCCAGCAGCCAGCAGGGACAGGGAGTTCCAGATACGCAGTATTTT.

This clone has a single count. This chain's CDR3 is CASSLEGGPSNTQYF. In nucleotides, the CDR3 is TGCGCCAGCAGCTTGGAGGGAGGGCCATCTAATACGCAGTATTTT. V and J are TRBV5-1 and TRBJ2-3; 7 bases agree with TRBD2. This CDR3 has 15 amino acids. Germline V gene sequence: CDR1 SGHRS, CDR2 YFSETQ. Trimming removed 0 bases from V and 7 bases from J; junction bases left unmatched: 8. Filled out from reference TRBV5-1 and TRBJ2-3, the complete variable domain reads KAGVTQTPRYLIKTRGQQVTLSCSPISGHRSVSWYQQTPGQGLQFLFEYFSETQRNKGNFPGRFSGRQFSNSRSEMNVSTLELGDSALYLCASSLEGGPSNTQYFGPGTRLTVL.

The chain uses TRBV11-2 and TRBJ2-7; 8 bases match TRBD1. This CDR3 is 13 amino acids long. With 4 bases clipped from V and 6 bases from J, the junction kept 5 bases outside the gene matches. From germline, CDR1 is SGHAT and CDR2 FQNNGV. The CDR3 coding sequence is TGTGCCAGCAGCTCGGACAGGGCCGCCGAGCAGTACTTC. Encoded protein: CASSSDRAAEQYF.

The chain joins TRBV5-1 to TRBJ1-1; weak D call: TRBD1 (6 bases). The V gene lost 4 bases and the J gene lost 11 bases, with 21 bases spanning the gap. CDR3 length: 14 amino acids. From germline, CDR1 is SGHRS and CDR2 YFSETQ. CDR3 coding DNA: TGCGCCAGCAGCCTTGGCGGACAGTTGACCGCCGCTTTCTTT. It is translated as CASSLGGQLTAAFF.

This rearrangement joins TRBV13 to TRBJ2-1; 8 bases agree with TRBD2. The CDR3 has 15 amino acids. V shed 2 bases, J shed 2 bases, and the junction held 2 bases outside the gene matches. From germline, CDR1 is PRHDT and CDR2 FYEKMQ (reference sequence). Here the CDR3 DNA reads TGTGCCAGCAGCTTAAGCGGGAGTGCCTACAATGAGCAGTTCTTC. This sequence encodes CASSLSGSAYNEQFF.

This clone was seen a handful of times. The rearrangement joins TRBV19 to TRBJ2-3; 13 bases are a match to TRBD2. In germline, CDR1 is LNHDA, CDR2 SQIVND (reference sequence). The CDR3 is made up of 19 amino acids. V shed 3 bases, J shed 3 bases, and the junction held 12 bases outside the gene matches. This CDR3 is CASSITLLAGGPRTDTQYF. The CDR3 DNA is TGTGCCAGTAGTATCACTTTACTAGCGGGAGGGCCGAGGACAGATACGCAGTATTTT.

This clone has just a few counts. CDR3 nucleotide sequence: TGCGCCAGCAGCACGAACACCGGGGAGCTGTTTTTT. Its protein product is CASSTNTGELFF. The J gene is TRBJ2-2, the V gene TRBV10-1; no reliable D call. Looked up from germline, CDR1 is WNHNN and CDR2 is SYGVQD (reference sequence). V lost 6 bases and J 0 bases, leaving 2 bases between the germline ends. CDR3 length: 12 amino acids.

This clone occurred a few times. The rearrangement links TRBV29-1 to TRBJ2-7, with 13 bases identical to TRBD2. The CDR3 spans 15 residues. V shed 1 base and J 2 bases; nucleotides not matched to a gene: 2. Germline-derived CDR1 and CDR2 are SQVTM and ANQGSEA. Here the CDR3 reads CSVEAGLAGAYEQYF. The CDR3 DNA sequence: TGCAGCGTTGAAGCCGGACTAGCGGGAGCCTACGAGCAGTACTTC.

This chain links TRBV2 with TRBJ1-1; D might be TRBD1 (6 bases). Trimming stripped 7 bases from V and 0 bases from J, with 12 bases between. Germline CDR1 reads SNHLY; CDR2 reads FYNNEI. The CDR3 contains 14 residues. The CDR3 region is CASKQDRMNTEAFF. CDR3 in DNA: TGTGCCAGCAAGCAGGACAGAATGAACACTGAAGCTTTCTTT.

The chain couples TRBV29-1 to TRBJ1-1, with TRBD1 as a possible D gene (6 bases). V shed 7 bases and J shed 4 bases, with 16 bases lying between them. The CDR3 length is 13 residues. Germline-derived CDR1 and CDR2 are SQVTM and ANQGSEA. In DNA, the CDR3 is TGCAGCGGGAACGGGGGGGGCTCCACTGAAGCTTTCTTT. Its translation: CSGNGGGSTEAFF.

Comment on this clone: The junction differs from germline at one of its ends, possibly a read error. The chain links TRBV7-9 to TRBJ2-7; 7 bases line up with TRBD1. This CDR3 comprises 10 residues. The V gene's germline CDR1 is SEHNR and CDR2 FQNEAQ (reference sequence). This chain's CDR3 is CASSLDRGDF. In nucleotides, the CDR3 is TGTGCCAGCAGCTTAGACAGGGGTGACTTC. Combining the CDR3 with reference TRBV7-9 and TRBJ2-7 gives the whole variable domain DTGVSQNPRHKITKRGQNVTFRCDPISEHNRLYWYRQTLGQGPEFLTYFQNEAQLEKSRLLSDRFSAERPKGSFSTLEIQRTEQGDSAMYLCASSLDRGDFGPGTRLTVT.

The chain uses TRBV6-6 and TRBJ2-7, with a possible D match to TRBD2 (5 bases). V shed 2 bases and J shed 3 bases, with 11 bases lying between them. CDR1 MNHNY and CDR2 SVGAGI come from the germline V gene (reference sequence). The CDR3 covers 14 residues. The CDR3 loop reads CASSYVDSNYEQYF. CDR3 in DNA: TGTGCCAGCAGTTACGTGGACTCAAACTACGAGCAGTACTTC.

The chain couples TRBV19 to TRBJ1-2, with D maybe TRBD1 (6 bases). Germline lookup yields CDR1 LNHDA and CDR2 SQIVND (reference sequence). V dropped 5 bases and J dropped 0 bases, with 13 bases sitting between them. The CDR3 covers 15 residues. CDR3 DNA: TGTGCCAGTAGTGTTGGACAGTACCCTAACTATGGCTACACCTTC. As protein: CASSVGQYPNYGYTF.

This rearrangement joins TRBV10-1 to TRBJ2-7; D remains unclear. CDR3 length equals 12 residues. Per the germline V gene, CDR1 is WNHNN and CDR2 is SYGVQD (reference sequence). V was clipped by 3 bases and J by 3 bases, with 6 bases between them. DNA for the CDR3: TGCGCCAGCAGTGATCCGGGCTACGAGCAGTACTTC. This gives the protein CASSDPGYEQYF.

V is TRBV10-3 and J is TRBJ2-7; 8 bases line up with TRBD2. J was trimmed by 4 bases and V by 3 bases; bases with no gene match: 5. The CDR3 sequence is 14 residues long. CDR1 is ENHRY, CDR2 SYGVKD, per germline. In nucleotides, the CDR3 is TGTGCCATCAGTGACCAGCGGGAGCAGTACGAGCAGTACTTC. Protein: CAISDQREQYEQYF.